This TCR beta chain was recorded in a study of cytomegalovirus exposure and HLA in healthy donors. It was with 60 Vbeta and 13 Jbeta primers that the PCR ran. Here immunoSEQ multiplex PCR was the method, and the copy in TCRdb shows in-frame clones only, minus some. The repertoire holds some 200,000 clones, roughly 70% seen once, with roughly 2.5% in the top ten. The source of this sequence is a man aged 40-55 years in good health and CMV-seropositive. The material sequenced was PBMCs.

The CDR3 spells CASSPGQTNEKLFF. Written as DNA, the CDR3 is TGTGCCAGCAGCCCGGGACAGACTAATGAAAAACTGTTTTTT. This chain connects TRBV7-6 to TRBJ1-4; 7 positions match TRBD1. V gave up 5 bases and J gave up 2 bases; unmatched junction bases: 2. Per the germline V gene, CDR1 is SGHVS and CDR2 is FNYEAQ. This CDR3 has 14 residues.